The rows below give T cell receptor beta chains drawn from one sample of a study of CD4+ T cells in melanoma. Profiled with immunoSEQ multiplex PCR; TCRdb holds only in-frame clones, not every one. The sample consists of over 130,000 clones, around 90% of them appearing once. The receptors stem from a human donor with melanoma. Both conserved end residues are part of each CDR3. D genes are given only for firm matches. Clone size is not always given. Where it is, it says once, few, many or a class for expanded clones.

j_call d_call v_call clone_size cdr3_aa cdr3_nt
TRBJ2-1 . TRBV11-2 once CASSLGGTYNEQFF TGTGCCAGCAGCTTAGGGGGGACTTACAATGAGCAGTTCTTC
TRBJ1-2 TRBD1 TRBV7-2 . CASSPGTGGYYGYTF TGTGCCAGCAGCCCTGGGACAGGGGGCTACTATGGCTACACCTTC
TRBJ1-2 . TRBV6-6 . CASSYIGGGGGGYTF TGTGCCAGCAGTTACATCGGCGGGGGAGGTGGTGGCTACACCTTC
TRBJ1-1 . TRBV5-5 once CASSLTPGAEAFF TGTGCCAGCAGCTTGACACCAGGCGCTGAAGCTTTCTTT
TRBJ1-5 . TRBV18 once CASSPEPATYQPQHF TGTGCCAGCTCACCTGAACCGGCGACCTATCAGCCCCAGCATTTT
TRBJ2-1 TRBD1 TRBV11-2 few CASSRRGQGANEQFF TGTGCCAGCAGCCGCCGGGGACAGGGGGCTAATGAGCAGTTCTTC
TRBJ1-1 TRBD1 TRBV2 . CASSGTGVITEAFF TGTGCCAGCAGTGGGACAGGGGTGATTACTGAAGCTTTCTTT
TRBJ2-7 . TRBV4-1 . CASSQGLRNYEQYF TGCGCCAGCAGCCAGGGACTGAGAAACTACGAGCAGTACTTC
TRBJ1-1 . TRBV5-1 . CASSLYGGTEAFF TGCGCCAGCAGCTTGTATGGGGGCACTGAAGCTTTCTTT
TRBJ1-5 . TRBV2 . CASSEGGVSNQPQHF TGTGCCAGCAGTGAAGGAGGGGTTAGCAATCAGCCCCAGCATTTT
TRBJ2-3 . TRBV29-1 . CSVDGTESTDTQYF TGCAGCGTCGACGGGACCGAGAGCACAGATACGCAGTATTTT
TRBJ2-1 . TRBV6-1 . CASSEGVYNEQFF TGTGCCAGCAGTGAAGGGGTATACAATGAGCAGTTCTTC
TRBJ1-4 TRBD1 TRBV27 . CASRRQGASTNEKLFF TGTGCCAGCAGAAGACAGGGGGCTTCGACTAATGAAAAACTGTTTTTT
TRBJ2-5 TRBD2 TRBV2 . CASSGRDYPQETQYF TGTGCCAGCAGTGGGCGGGACTACCCCCAAGAGACCCAGTACTTC
TRBJ2-3 TRBD2 TRBV7-8 . CASSLAERGGTDTQYF TGTGCCAGCAGCTTAGCTGAGCGGGGTGGCACAGATACGCAGTATTTT
TRBJ1-1 . TRBV5-5 . CASSLVPDNTEAFF TGTGCCAGCAGCTTGGTGCCCGATAACACTGAAGCTTTCTTT
TRBJ2-5 . TRBV7-2 . CASSLLTREETQYF TGTGCCAGCAGCTTATTGACCAGGGAAGAGACCCAGTACTTC
TRBJ2-5 TRBD2 TRBV4-1 . CASSQEASGGAFGETQYF TGCGCCAGCAGCCAAGAAGCTAGCGGGGGGGCTTTCGGAGAGACCCAGTACTTC
TRBJ2-2 . TRBV5-1 . CASSLAGRNTGELFF TGCGCCAGCAGCTTGGCCGGGAGAAACACCGGGGAGCTGTTTTTT